Listed below are T cell receptor beta chains from one sample, sequenced in a study of patients and donors after allogeneic stem cell transplantation. TCRdb called the RT-PCR reads again in MiXCR, with one record for every CDR3 protein. The repertoire includes over 150,000 distinct CDR3 sequences, about 32% of them detected once, and around 3.3% sits in the top ten. Sample: blood, either unsorted or a sorted T cell fraction (not recorded which). The receptors were gathered from a human donor who was either an allogeneic HSCT recipient or a stem cell or donor lymphocyte infusion donor (not recorded which). It is not recorded whose cells these are; they may come from a transplant donor. The CDR3 runs from the conserved cysteine through the conserved F or W. Each record gives: J gene, D gene, clone size, V gene, CDR3 protein, CDR3 DNA. A D gene is named only where the DNA matches it firmly. The size of a clone is reported for some rows only, either as once, few or many, or as a class for expanded clones.

>TRBJ2-2|-|-|TRBV7-2
CASSFTGLAGELFF
TGTGCCAGCAGCTTCACAGGATTGGCCGGGGAGCTGTTTTTT
>TRBJ1-2|-|many|TRBV29-1
CSGFDRGYTF
TGCAGCGGTTTTGATCGTGGCTACACCTTC
>TRBJ2-1|-|-|TRBV6-2/TRBV6-3
CASSYRGSEQFF
TGTGCCAGCAGTTATAGGGGGAGTGAGCAGTTCTTC
>TRBJ1-2|-|-|TRBV2
CASSVGHNLPNYGYTF
TGTGCCAGCAGCGTAGGCCATAACCTTCCTAACTATGGCTACACCTTC
>TRBJ2-5|-|few|TRBV5-1
CASMAGGYQETQYF
TGCGCCAGCATGGCAGGGGGGTACCAAGAGACCCAGTACTTC
>TRBJ2-7|-|-|TRBV3-1
CASSPLWGAEAYEQYF
TGTGCCAGCAGCCCGCTTTGGGGCGCGGAAGCCTACGAGCAGTACTTC
>TRBJ2-4|TRBD1|-|TRBV11-2
CASSSLTGTVYIQYF
TGTGCCAGCAGCTCCCTGACAGGGACGGTCTACATTCAGTACTTC
>TRBJ1-2|-|-|TRBV20-1
CSASNPAGVAF
TGCAGTGCTAGTAACCCCGCTGGCGTCGCCTTC
>TRBJ1-5|TRBD1|-|TRBV28
CASSLPGTGYQPQHF
TGTGCCAGCAGTCTCCCCGGGACAGGCTATCAGCCCCAGCATTTT
>TRBJ2-7|-|few|TRBV5-5
CASSLGATNEQYF
TGTGCCAGCAGCTTGGGGGCTACGAATGAGCAGTACTTC
>TRBJ2-3|TRBD1|-|TRBV24-1
CATSDFRDRGTDTQYF
TGTGCCACCAGTGATTTCCGGGACAGGGGGACAGATACGCAGTATTTT
>TRBJ1-1|-|-|TRBV20-1
CSAQTGLNTEAFF
TGCAGTGCCCAAACCGGGCTGAACACTGAAGCTTTCTTT
>TRBJ2-1|-|-|TRBV12-3/TRBV12-4
CASSEGLIINEQFF
TGTGCCAGCAGTGAGGGCCTGATAATCAATGAGCAGTTCTTC
>TRBJ2-5|-|few|TRBV29-1
CSVDPGTETQYF
TGCAGCGTTGACCCAGGGACAGAGACCCAGTACTTC
>TRBJ2-5|-|few|TRBV6-6
CASSYAPMGARETQYF
TGTGCCAGCAGTTACGCTCCCATGGGGGCTCGGGAGACCCAGTACTTC
>TRBJ2-2|TRBD1|-|TRBV16
CASTKSRQGANTGELFF
TGTGCCAGCACCAAATCCAGGCAGGGGGCGAACACCGGGGAGCTGTTTTTT
>TRBJ1-1|-|-|TRBV30
CACGGGAEAFF
TGTGCCTGCGGAGGGGGGGCTGAAGCTTTCTTT
>TRBJ2-5|-|-|TRBV5-1
CASTSDQETQYF
TGCGCCAGCACGTCCGACCAAGAGACCCAGTACTTC
>TRBJ2-3|TRBD2|-|TRBV20-1
CSARVPGGPDTQYF
TGCAGTGCTAGAGTGCCGGGAGGGCCAGATACGCAGTATTTT
>TRBJ2-5|-|few|TRBV6-6
CASSYSWTKEETQYF
TGTGCCAGCAGTTACTCCTGGACAAAGGAGGAGACCCAGTACTTC
>TRBJ1-6|-|few|TRBV18
CASSPAGRNSPLHF
TGTGCCAGCTCACCTGCAGGGAGGAATTCACCCCTCCACTTT
>TRBJ1-2|-|-|TRBV5-1
CASSLASANYGYTF
TGCGCCAGCAGCTTGGCCTCGGCAAACTATGGCTACACCTTC
>TRBJ2-7|TRBD1|-|TRBV6-5
CASSTGTGAYEQYF
TGTGCCAGCAGTACCGGGACAGGGGCCTACGAGCAGTACTTC
>TRBJ2-1|-|-|TRBV12-3/TRBV12-4
CASSGIWDTEQFF
TGTGCCAGCAGTGGGATTTGGGATACTGAGCAGTTCTTC
>TRBJ2-1|TRBD1|few|TRBV20-1
CSARGTQGDEQFF
TGCAGTGCTAGAGGGACCCAGGGGGATGAGCAGTTCTTC
>TRBJ2-5|TRBD1|-|TRBV10-3
CAIRGTGGRQETQYF
TGTGCCATCAGAGGGACAGGGGGAAGACAAGAGACCCAGTACTTC
>TRBJ1-2|-|few|TRBV5-1
CASSSTPSNYGYTF
TGCGCCAGCAGCTCGACGCCTTCTAACTATGGCTACACCTTC
>TRBJ2-7|TRBD2|-|TRBV3-1
CASSHRGLAAYEQYF
TGTGCCAGCAGCCATAGGGGACTAGCGGCCTACGAGCAGTACTTC
>TRBJ1-6|TRBD1|-|TRBV18
CASSGTGTFGSPLHF
TGTGCCAGCTCCGGGACAGGGACTTTCGGCTCACCCCTCCACTTT
>TRBJ2-5|-|-|TRBV7-8
CASSFWVIEGQETQYF
TGTGCCAGCAGCTTCTGGGTCATTGAGGGACAAGAGACCCAGTACTTC
>TRBJ1-1|-|-|TRBV20-1
CSARGALTGREAFF
TGCAGTGCTAGGGGGGCCTTGACCGGGAGAGAAGCTTTCTTT
>TRBJ2-2|-|few|TRBV11-2
CASKLRSNGELFF
TGTGCCAGCAAGCTTAGGTCCAACGGGGAGCTGTTTTTT
>TRBJ2-1|TRBD1|-|TRBV5-1
CASSFLGTGRMNEQFF
TGCGCCAGCAGCTTTCTTGGGACAGGGAGGATGAATGAGCAGTTCTTC
>TRBJ1-3|-|-|TRBV4-3
CASSQERVARGTIYF
TGCGCCAGCAGCCAAGAACGGGTCGCCCGGGGCACCATATATTTT
>TRBJ2-3|TRBD1|-|TRBV20-1
CSAGAGQANTDTQYF
TGCAGTGCTGGGGCGGGACAGGCGAACACAGATACGCAGTATTTT
>TRBJ2-2|TRBD2|-|TRBV20-1
CSARDRRASGAGELFF
TGCAGTGCTAGAGATCGGCGGGCTAGCGGGGCCGGGGAGCTGTTTTTT
>TRBJ2-3|-|few|TRBV12-3/TRBV12-4
CASNHGKGGTDTQYF
TGTGCCAGCAACCATGGAAAGGGGGGCACAGATACGCAGTATTTT
>TRBJ2-3|-|-|TRBV7-7
CASSLDGGDTQYF
TGTGCTAGCAGCTTAGACGGGGGTGATACGCAGTATTTT
>TRBJ2-1|-|-|TRBV7-2
CASSLVTSYNEQFF
TGTGCCAGCAGCTTGGTCACTAGTTACAATGAGCAGTTCTTC